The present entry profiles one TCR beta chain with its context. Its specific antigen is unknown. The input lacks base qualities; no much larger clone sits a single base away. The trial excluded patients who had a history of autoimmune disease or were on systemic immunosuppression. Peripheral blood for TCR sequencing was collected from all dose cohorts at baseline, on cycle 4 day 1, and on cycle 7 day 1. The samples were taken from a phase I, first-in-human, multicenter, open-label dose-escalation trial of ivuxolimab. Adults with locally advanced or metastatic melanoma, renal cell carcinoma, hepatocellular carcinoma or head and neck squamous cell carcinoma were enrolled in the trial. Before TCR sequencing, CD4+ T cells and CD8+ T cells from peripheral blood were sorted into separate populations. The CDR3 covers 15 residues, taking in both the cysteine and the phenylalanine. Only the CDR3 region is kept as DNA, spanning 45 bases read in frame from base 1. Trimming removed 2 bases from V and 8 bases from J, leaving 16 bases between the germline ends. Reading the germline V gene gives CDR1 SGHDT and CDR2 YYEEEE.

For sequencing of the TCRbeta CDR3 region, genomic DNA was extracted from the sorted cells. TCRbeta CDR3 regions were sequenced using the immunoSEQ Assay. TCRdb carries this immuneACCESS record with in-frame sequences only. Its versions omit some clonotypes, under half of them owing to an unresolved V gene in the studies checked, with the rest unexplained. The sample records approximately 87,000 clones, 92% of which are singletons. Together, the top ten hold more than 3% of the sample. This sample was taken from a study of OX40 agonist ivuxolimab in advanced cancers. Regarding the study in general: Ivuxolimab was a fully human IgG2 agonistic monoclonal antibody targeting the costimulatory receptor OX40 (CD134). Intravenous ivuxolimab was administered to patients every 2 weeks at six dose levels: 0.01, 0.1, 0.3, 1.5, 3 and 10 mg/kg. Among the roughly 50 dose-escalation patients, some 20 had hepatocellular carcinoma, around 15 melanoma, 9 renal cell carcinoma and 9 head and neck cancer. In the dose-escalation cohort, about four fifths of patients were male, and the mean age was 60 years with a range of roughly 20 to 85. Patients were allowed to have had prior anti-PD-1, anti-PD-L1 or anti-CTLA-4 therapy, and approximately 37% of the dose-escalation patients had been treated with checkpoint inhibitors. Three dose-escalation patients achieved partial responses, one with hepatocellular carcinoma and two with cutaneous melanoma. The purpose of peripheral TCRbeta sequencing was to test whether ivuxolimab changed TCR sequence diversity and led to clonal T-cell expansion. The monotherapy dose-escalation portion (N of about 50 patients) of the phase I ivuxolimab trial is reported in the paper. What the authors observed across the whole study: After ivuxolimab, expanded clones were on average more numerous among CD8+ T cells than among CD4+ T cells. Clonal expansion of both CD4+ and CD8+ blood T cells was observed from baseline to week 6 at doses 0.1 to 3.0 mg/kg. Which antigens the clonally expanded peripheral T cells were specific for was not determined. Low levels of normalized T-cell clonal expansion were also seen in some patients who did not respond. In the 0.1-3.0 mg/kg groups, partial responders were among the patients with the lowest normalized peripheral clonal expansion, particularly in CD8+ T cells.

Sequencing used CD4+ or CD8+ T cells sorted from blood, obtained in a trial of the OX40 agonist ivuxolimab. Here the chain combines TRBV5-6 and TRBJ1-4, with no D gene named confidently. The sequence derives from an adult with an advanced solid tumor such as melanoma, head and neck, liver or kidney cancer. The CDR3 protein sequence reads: CASSFVGESREKLFF. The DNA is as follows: TGTGCCAGCAGCTTCGTTGGGGAGAGTCGGGAAAAACTGTTTTTT.